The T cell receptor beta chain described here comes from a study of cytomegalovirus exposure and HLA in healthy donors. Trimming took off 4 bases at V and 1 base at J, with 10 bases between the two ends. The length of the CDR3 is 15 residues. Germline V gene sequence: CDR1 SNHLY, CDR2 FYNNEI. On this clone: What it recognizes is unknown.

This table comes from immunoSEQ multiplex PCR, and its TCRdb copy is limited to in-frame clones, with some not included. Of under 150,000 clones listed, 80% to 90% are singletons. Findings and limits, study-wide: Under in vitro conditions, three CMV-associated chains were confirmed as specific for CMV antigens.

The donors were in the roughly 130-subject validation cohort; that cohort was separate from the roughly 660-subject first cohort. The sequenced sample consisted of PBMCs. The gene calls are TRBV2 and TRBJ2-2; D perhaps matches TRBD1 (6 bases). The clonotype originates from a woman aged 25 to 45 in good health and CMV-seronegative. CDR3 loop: CASSVIQGNTGELFF. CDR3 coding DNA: TGTGCCAGCAGTGTTATACAGGGGAACACCGGGGAGCTGTTTTTT. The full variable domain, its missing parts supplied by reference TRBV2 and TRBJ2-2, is EPEVTQTPSHQVTQMGQEVILRCVPISNHLYFYWYRQILGQKVEFLVSFYNNEISEKSEIFDDQFSVERPDGSNFTLKIRSTKLEDSAMYFCASSVIQGNTGELFFGEGSRLTVL.